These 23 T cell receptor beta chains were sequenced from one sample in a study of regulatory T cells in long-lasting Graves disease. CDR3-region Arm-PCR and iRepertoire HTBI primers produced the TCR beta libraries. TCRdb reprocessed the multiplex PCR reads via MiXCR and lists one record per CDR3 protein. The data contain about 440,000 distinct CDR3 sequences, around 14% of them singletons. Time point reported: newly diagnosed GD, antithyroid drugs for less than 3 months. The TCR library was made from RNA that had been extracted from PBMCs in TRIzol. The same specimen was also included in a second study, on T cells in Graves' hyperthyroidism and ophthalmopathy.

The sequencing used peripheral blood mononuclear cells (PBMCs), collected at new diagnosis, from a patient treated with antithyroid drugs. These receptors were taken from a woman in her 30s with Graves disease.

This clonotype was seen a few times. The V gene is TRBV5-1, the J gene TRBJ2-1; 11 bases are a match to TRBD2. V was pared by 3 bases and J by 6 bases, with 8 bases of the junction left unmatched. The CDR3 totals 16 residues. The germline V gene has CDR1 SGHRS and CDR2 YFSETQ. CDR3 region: CASSWGLAGGPNEQFF. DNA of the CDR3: TGCGCCAGCAGCTGGGGCTTAGCGGGAGGGCCCAATGAGCAGTTCTTC.

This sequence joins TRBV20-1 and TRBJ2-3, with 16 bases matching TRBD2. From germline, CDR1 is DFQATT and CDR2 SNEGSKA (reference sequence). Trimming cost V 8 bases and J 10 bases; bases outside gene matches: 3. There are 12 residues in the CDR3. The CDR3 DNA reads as TGCAGTTCCGGGACTAGCGGGAGGGCGCAGTATTTT. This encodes CSSGTSGRAQYF.

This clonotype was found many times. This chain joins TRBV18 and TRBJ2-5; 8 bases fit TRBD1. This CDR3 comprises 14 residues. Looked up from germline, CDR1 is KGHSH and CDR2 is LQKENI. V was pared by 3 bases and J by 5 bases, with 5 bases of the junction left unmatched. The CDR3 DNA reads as TGTGCCAGCTCACCGGACAGGGTGAGGGAGACCCAGTACTTC. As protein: CASSPDRVRETQYF.

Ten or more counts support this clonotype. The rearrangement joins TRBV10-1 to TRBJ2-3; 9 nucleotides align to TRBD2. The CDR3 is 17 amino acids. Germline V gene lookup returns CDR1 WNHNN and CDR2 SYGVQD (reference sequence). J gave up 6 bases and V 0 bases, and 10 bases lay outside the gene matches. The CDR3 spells CASSESSAGGPLDTQYF. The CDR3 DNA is TGCGCCAGCAGTGAGTCATCTGCGGGAGGGCCCTTGGATACGCAGTATTTT.

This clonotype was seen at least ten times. The CDR3 is CASSLGFTARYNEQFF. The DNA of the CDR3 is TGTGCCAGCAGCTTAGGTTTTACGGCTCGCTACAATGAGCAGTTCTTC. This rearrangement joins TRBV7-3 to TRBJ2-1, with D uncertain. The CDR3 is made up of 16 amino acids. In germline, CDR1 is SGHTA, CDR2 FQGTGA. V dropped 2 bases and J dropped 3 bases, with 14 bases sitting between them.

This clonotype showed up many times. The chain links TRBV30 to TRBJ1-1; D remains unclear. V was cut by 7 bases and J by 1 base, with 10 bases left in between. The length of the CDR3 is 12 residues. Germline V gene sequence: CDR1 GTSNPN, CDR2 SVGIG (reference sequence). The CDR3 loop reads CAFRAQNTEAFF. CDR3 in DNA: TGTGCCTTCCGGGCCCAGAACACTGAAGCTTTCTTT.

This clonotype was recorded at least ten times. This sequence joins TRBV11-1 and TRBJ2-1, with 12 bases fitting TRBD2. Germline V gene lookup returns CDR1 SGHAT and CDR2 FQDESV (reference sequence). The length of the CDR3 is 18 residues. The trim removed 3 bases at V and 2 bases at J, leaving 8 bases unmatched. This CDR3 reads CASSFRLAGVRAYNEQFF. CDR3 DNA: TGTGCCAGCAGCTTCCGACTAGCGGGAGTGCGAGCCTACAATGAGCAGTTCTTC.

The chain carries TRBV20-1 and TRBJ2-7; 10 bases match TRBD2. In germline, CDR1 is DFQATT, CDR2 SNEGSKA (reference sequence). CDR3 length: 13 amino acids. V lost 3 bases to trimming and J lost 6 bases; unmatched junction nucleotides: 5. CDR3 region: CSARASGSGEQYF. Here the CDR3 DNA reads TGCAGTGCTAGGGCTAGCGGGAGCGGCGAGCAGTACTTC.

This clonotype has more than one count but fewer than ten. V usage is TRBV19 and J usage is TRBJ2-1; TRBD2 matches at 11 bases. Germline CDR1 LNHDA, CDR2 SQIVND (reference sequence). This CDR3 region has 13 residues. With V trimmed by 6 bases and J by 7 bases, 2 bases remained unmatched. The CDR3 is CASRRLAGNEQFF. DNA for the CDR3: TGTGCCAGTAGGAGACTAGCGGGAAATGAGCAGTTCTTC.

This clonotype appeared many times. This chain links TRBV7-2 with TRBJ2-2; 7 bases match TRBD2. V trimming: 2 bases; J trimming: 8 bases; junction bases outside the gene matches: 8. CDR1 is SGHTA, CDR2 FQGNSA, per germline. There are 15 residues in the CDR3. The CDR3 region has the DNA TGTGCCAGCAGCTTATGGGCTAGCGGAGGGGGGGAGCTGTTTTTT. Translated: CASSLWASGGGELFF.

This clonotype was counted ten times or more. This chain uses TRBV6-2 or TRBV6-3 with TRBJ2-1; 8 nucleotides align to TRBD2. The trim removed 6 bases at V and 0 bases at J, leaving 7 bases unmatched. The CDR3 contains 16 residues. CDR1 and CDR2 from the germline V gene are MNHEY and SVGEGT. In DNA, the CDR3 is TGTGCCAGCAGGAGGGGGGGGACTAGCTCCTACAATGAGCAGTTCTTC. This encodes CASRRGGTSSYNEQFF.

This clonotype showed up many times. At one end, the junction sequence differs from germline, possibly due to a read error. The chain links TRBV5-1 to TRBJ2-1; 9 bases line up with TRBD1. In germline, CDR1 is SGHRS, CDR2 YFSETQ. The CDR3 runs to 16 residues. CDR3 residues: CASSLATGGSYNEQFF. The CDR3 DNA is TGTGCCAGCAGCTTAGCGACAGGGGGCTCCTACAATGAGCAGTTCTTC.

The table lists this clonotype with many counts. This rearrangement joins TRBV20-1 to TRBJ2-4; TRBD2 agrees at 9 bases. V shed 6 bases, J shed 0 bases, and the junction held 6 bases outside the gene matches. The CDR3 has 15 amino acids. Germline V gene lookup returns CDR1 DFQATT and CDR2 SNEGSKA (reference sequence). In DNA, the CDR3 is TGCAGTGCGGGACTAGCTGATCTAGCCAAAAACATTCAGTACTTC. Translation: CSAGLADLAKNIQYF.

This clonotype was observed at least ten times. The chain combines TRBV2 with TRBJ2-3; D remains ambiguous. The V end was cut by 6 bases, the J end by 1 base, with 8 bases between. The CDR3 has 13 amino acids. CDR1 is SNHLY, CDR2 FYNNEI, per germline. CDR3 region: CASRTTRTDTQYF. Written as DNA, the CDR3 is TGTGCCAGCAGGACCACACGCACAGATACGCAGTATTTT.

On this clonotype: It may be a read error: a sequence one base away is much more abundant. CDR3 residues: CASSPRDGTYEQFF. The CDR3 DNA sequence: TGTGCCAGCAGTCCCCGGGACGGGACCTACGAGCAGTTCTTC. The chain is built from TRBV6-2 or TRBV6-3 and TRBJ2-1, with D perhaps given as TRBD1 or TRBD2 (5 bases each). V lost 5 bases, J lost 10 bases, and 18 bases lay in between. Germline V gene lookup returns CDR1 MNHEY and CDR2 SVGEGT. CDR3 size: 14 residues.

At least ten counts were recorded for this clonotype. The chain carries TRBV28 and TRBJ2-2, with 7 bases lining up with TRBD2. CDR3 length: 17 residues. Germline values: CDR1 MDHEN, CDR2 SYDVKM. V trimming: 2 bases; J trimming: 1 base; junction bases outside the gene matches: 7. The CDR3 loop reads CASSLQFASGNTGELFF. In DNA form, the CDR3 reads TGTGCCAGCAGTTTACAGTTCGCTAGCGGGAACACCGGGGAGCTGTTTTTT.

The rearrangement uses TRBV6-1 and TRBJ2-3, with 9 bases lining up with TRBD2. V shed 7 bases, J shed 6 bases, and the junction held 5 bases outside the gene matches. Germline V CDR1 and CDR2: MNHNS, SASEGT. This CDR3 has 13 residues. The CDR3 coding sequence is TGTGCCAGCAAGGGACTAGCTATTGATACGCAGTATTTT. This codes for CASKGLAIDTQYF.

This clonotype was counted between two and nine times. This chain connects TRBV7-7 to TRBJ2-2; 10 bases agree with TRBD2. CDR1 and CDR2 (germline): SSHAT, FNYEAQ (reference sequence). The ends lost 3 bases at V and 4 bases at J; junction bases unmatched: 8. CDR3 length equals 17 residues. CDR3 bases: TGTGCCAGCAGCTTCGACCTAGCGGGAGTATCCACCGGGGAGCTGTTTTTT. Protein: CASSFDLAGVSTGELFF.

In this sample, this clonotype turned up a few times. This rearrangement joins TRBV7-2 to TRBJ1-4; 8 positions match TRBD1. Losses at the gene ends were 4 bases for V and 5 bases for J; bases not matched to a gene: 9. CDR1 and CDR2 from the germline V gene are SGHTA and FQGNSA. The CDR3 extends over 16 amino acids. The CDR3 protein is CASSSSLTGANEKLFF. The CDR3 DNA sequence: TGTGCCAGCAGCTCCTCTCTGACAGGGGCGAATGAAAAACTGTTTTTT.

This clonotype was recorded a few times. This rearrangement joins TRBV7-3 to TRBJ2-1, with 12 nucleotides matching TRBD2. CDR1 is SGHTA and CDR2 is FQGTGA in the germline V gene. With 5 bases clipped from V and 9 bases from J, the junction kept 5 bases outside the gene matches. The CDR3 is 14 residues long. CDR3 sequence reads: CASSKTSGSLEQFF. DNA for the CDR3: TGTGCCAGCAGCAAGACTAGCGGGAGTCTTGAGCAGTTCTTC.

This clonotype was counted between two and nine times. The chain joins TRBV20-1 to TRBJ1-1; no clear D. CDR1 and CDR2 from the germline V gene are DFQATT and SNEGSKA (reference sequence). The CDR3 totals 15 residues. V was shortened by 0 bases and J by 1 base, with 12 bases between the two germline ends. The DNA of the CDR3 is TGCAGTGCTAGAGATATTTCGGCAGGGAACACTGAAGCTTTCTTT. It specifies CSARDISAGNTEAFF.

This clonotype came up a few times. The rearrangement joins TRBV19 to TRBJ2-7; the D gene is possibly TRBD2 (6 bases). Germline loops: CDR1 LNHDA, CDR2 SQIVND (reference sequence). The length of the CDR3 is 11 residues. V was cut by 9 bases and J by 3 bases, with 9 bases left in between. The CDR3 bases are TGTGCCAGCGGGAGTTACTACGAGCAGTACTTC. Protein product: CASGSYYEQYF. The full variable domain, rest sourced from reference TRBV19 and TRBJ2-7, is DGGITQSPKYLFRKEGQNVTLSCEQNLNHDAMYWYRQDPGQGLRLIYYSQIVNDFQKGDIAEGYSVSREKKESFPLTVTSAQKNPTAFYLCASGSYYEQYFGPGTRLTVT.

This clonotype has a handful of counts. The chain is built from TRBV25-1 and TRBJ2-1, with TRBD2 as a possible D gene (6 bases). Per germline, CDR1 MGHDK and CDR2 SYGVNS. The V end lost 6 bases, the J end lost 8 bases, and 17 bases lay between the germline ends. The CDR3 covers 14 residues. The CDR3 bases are TGTGCCAGCAGGCATTACTCCGGGGGACATGAGCAGTTCTTC. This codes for CASRHYSGGHEQFF.